This T cell receptor beta chain was identified in a study of blood T cell repertoires in COVID-19. Only in-frame clones appear in the TCRdb table, and some are missing; sequencing was by immunoSEQ multiplex PCR. The sample includes approximately 400,000 clones, roughly 90% of them seen just once. The germline V gene has CDR1 SQVTM and CDR2 ANQGSEA. The CDR3 length is 15 residues. The V end was cut by 6 bases, the J end by 2 bases, with 16 bases between. The clonotype comes from a man aged 35 to 55 with acute or convalescent COVID-19. The sample taken for sequencing was peripheral blood. The chain joins TRBV29-1 to TRBJ2-2; D gene uncertain. DNA of the CDR3: TGCAGCGTCGGAATCGCGACACCCAACACCGGGGAGCTGTTTTTT. Encoded protein: CSVGIATPNTGELFF.